The rows below give T cell receptor beta chains drawn from one sample of a study of blood T cell repertoires in COVID-19. The assay was immunoSEQ multiplex PCR, and TCRdb's table has in-frame clones only and misses some. The sample contains 75,000 or so clones, less than 90% of which appear only once. The sequenced sample consisted of peripheral blood. The receptors originated from a woman older than 75 with acute or convalescent COVID-19. Each CDR3 is given with its conserved first and last residue.

J: TRBJ2-1; V: TRBV20-1; CDR3: CSVIINEQFF
J: TRBJ1-2; V: TRBV5-6; CDR3: CASSSLTQIYYGYTF
J: TRBJ1-2; V: TRBV19; CDR3: CATLQGGGYTF
J: TRBJ1-1; V: TRBV7-9; CDR3: CASSSPGDRGTNTEAFF
J: TRBJ1-5; V: TRBV19; CDR3: CASSHRTDHSNQPQHF
J: TRBJ2-1; V: TRBV3-1/TRBV3-2; CDR3: CASSQDRPEYNEQFF
J: TRBJ1-2; V: TRBV28; CDR3: CASRPGVSSYTF
J: TRBJ2-3; V: TRBV5-1; CDR3: CASSRENRGSTDTQYF
J: TRBJ2-7; V: TRBV9; CDR3: CASSGSTSGRASEQYF
J: TRBJ2-1; V: TRBV5-6; CDR3: CASSLFPSGSYNEQFF
J: TRBJ2-7; V: TRBV6-6; CDR3: CASSYLGVLEQYF
J: TRBJ2-2; V: TRBV10-2; CDR3: CASREGTGANTGELFF
J: TRBJ1-1; V: TRBV30; CDR3: CAWTTGQGSTEAFF
J: TRBJ2-7; V: TRBV7-9; CDR3: CASRGTVGEQYF
J: TRBJ1-4; V: TRBV30; CDR3: CAWRPPGQGAKLFF